Reported below is one TCR beta chain. The data derive from a study of control samples from healthy donors and cancer patients. TCRdb's table, derived via immunoSEQ multiplex PCR, lists solely in-frame clones and lacks some. The repertoire holds about 61,000 clones, with almost 90% as singletons. There are 15 residues in the CDR3. The trim removed 7 bases at V and 0 bases at J, leaving 4 bases unmatched. Looked up from germline, CDR1 is LNHDA and CDR2 is SQIVND (reference sequence). The receptor's source is a man aged 60-69 years with colorectal cancer. This rearrangement joins TRBV19 to TRBJ2-2; 8 bases are shared with TRBD2. Specimen: PBMCs. The CDR3 DNA reads as TGTGCCAGTAAAGCGGGGGCCACGAACACCGGGGAGCTGTTTTTT. Amino acids: CASKAGATNTGELFF.